These 30 T cell receptor beta chains originate from one sample sequenced in a study of cytomegalovirus exposure and HLA in healthy donors. The PCR had 60 Vbeta and 13 Jbeta primers. Here immunoSEQ multiplex PCR was the method, and the copy in TCRdb shows in-frame clones only, minus some. Among over 140,000 clones, approximately 82% were seen once, and the ten largest hold about 1.4%. Material for sequencing was PBMCs. These TCRs come from a man aged 30 to 45 in good health and CMV-seropositive.

V usage is TRBV7-2 and J usage is TRBJ2-3, with TRBD2 matching over 8 bases. With V trimmed by 8 bases and J by 5 bases, 12 bases remained unmatched. CDR1 and CDR2 (germline): SGHTA, FQGNSA. The CDR3 has 15 amino acids. The CDR3 region has the DNA TGTGCCAGCCAGCTAGCGGGTAGTTTGGGAGATACGCAGTATTTT. Protein product: CASQLAGSLGDTQYF.

The rearrangement links TRBV18 to TRBJ1-2; the match to TRBD1 covers 7 bases. In germline, CDR1 is KGHSH, CDR2 LQKENI. V lost 5 bases to trimming and J lost 3 bases; unmatched junction nucleotides: 3. This CDR3 region has 13 residues. The CDR3 is CASSSTGDYGYTF. CDR3 bases: TGTGCCAGCTCATCCACAGGGGACTATGGCTACACCTTC.

The gene calls are TRBV19 and TRBJ1-2; 8 bases are a match to TRBD1. The germline V gene has CDR1 LNHDA and CDR2 SQIVND (reference sequence). This CDR3 has 15 amino acids. V shed 5 bases, J shed 7 bases, and the junction held 12 bases outside the gene matches. The CDR3 DNA reads TGTGCCAGTAGTGGACAACAGGGGGGTGTGAGTGGCTACACCTTC. Translating it yields CASSGQQGGVSGYTF. Supplemented by reference TRBV19 and TRBJ1-2, the full variable domain reads DGGITQSPKYLFRKEGQNVTLSCEQNLNHDAMYWYRQDPGQGLRLIYYSQIVNDFQKGDIAEGYSVSREKKESFPLTVTSAQKNPTAFYLCASSGQQGGVSGYTFGSGTRLTVV.

This sequence joins TRBV7-9 and TRBJ1-4; TRBD1 matches 10 bases. J lost 6 bases, V lost 3 bases, and 1 base had no gene match. The germline gives CDR1 SEHNR, CDR2 FQNEAQ (reference sequence). This CDR3 has 14 residues. The CDR3 reads CASSLDRGDEKLFF. The CDR3 DNA sequence: TGTGCCAGCAGCTTGGACAGGGGGGATGAAAAACTGTTTTTT. Together with reference TRBV7-9 and TRBJ1-4, the CDR3 gives the full variable domain: DTGVSQNPRHKITKRGQNVTFRCDPISEHNRLYWYRQTLGQGPEFLTYFQNEAQLEKSRLLSDRFSAERPKGSFSTLEIQRTEQGDSAMYLCASSLDRGDEKLFFGSGTQLSVL.

The chain links TRBV6-1 to TRBJ1-6; tentatively, D is TRBD1 (5 bases). The CDR3 runs 14 residues. Germline values: CDR1 MNHNS, CDR2 SASEGT. V was pared by 8 bases and J by 7 bases, with 15 bases between. CDR3 nucleotides: TGTGCCAGCGGGCCAGGGTATGAAAATTCACCCCTCCACTTT. Translation: CASGPGYENSPLHF.

The chain uses TRBV9 and TRBJ2-1; no definite D call. The V end lost 0 bases, the J end lost 7 bases, and 8 bases lay between the germline ends. This CDR3 has 13 amino acids. Germline values: CDR1 SGDLS, CDR2 YYNGEE. The CDR3 is CASSVDPGNEQFF. The DNA of the CDR3 is TGTGCCAGCAGCGTAGATCCCGGTAATGAGCAGTTCTTC.

The chain has TRBV28 and TRBJ1-6, with a tentative D call TRBD1 (6 bases). Germline V gene lookup returns CDR1 MDHEN and CDR2 SYDVKM. V was pared by 6 bases and J by 5 bases, with 20 bases between. The CDR3 length is 17 residues. The CDR3 nucleotides read TGTGCCAGCAGGCGTCGACAGGAATCCCTTAATAATTCACCCCTCCACTTT. Amino acid sequence: CASRRRQESLNNSPLHF.

In this sample, this clone turned up once. The rearrangement links TRBV2 to TRBJ1-5; maybe TRBD1 (6 bases). Germline loops: CDR1 SNHLY, CDR2 FYNNEI. The CDR3 has 12 amino acids. Trimming removed 7 bases from V and 6 bases from J, with 10 bases in between. CDR3 coding DNA: TGTGCCAGCAAGGGAGGGGGTCAGCCCCAGCATTTT. Translation: CASKGGGQPQHF.

This sequence joins TRBV6-1 and TRBJ1-5; D gene unclear. The CDR3 loop spans 15 amino acids. V was pared by 3 bases and J by 4 bases, with 13 bases between. Germline CDR1 MNHNS, CDR2 SASEGT. CDR3 sequence (DNA): TGTGCCAGCAGTGACGGGTTCAGAAGAAATCAGCCCCAGCATTTT. Its protein is CASSDGFRRNQPQHF.

J is TRBJ2-4 and V is TRBV19, with 9 bases that match TRBD1. Per the germline V gene, CDR1 is LNHDA and CDR2 is SQIVND (reference sequence). The CDR3 is made up of 15 amino acids. The V gene end was trimmed by 5 bases and the J gene end by 4 bases; junction bases not matched to a gene: 6. The CDR3 DNA reads as TGTGCCAGTAGTGTGGCCGGGACAGGGAAAAACATTCAGTACTTC. Protein: CASSVAGTGKNIQYF.

The genes are TRBV28 and TRBJ1-5; D gene unclear. The CDR3 is 15 residues long. Trimming removed 5 bases from V and 7 bases from J, with 18 bases in between. CDR1 and CDR2 (germline): MDHEN, SYDVKM. The CDR3 nucleotides read TGTGCCAGCAGTCCCTATGCAGGAGGAGGACAGCCCCAGCATTTT. This encodes CASSPYAGGGQPQHF.

This sequence joins TRBV7-9 and TRBJ2-5, with TRBD1 identical over 9 bases. Germline values: CDR1 SEHNR, CDR2 FQNEAQ (reference sequence). V lost 5 bases to trimming and J lost 5 bases; unmatched junction nucleotides: 12. The CDR3 has 16 amino acids. Written as DNA, the CDR3 is TGTGCCAGCAGCATGCCGGGGACAGGGTTTGGGGAGACCCAGTACTTC. It encodes CASSMPGTGFGETQYF.

This clone was counted a few times. The gene calls are TRBV6-1 and TRBJ2-3, with D unclear. The V end was cut by 3 bases, the J end by 8 bases, with 9 bases between. CDR1 and CDR2 (germline): MNHNS, SASEGT. CDR3 size: 12 residues. CDR3 coding DNA: TGTGCCAGCAGTGATGCAGTCTTTACGCAGTATTTT. It specifies CASSDAVFTQYF.

The chain employs TRBV21-1 and TRBJ1-2; TRBD1, the table's D call, lacks a check against the DNA. TRBV21-1 is assigned pseudogene status. This CDR3 is 17 amino acids long. This chain's CDR3 is CASSKEEDEDRVNGYTF. The CDR3 region has the DNA TGTGCCAGCAGCAAAGAAGAGGATGAGGACAGGGTAAATGGCTACACCTTC.

The V and J genes are TRBV6-5 and TRBJ1-5; 10 bases are a match to TRBD1. There are 15 residues in the CDR3. Losses at the gene ends were 9 bases for V and 4 bases for J; bases not matched to a gene: 9. Germline CDR1 MNHEY, CDR2 SVGAGI. CDR3 sequence (DNA): TGTGCCAGTTCGCCTGACAGGGGGCAAAATCAGCCCCAGCATTTT. Its protein product is CASSPDRGQNQPQHF.

The rearrangement joins TRBV19 to TRBJ2-1; weak D call: TRBD1 (5 bases). The germline CDR1 and CDR2 sequences are LNHDA and SQIVND (reference sequence). The CDR3 extends over 14 amino acids. Trimming removed 4 bases at V and 4 bases at J, with 11 bases between. CDR3 DNA sequence: TGTGCCAGTAGTAGCCAGACAGCATACAATGAGCAGTTCTTC. Its protein is CASSSQTAYNEQFF. Together with reference TRBV19 and TRBJ2-1, the CDR3 gives the full variable domain: DGGITQSPKYLFRKEGQNVTLSCEQNLNHDAMYWYRQDPGQGLRLIYYSQIVNDFQKGDIAEGYSVSREKKESFPLTVTSAQKNPTAFYLCASSSQTAYNEQFFGPGTRLTVL.

This rearrangement joins TRBV18 to TRBJ1-6; D not resolved. CDR1 and CDR2 (germline): KGHSH, LQKENI. V was shortened by 2 bases and J by 7 bases, with 9 bases between the two germline ends. The CDR3 spans 14 residues. The CDR3 sequence is CASSPNIGNSPLHF. CDR3 nucleotide sequence: TGTGCCAGCTCACCAAACATCGGGAATTCACCCCTCCACTTT.

J is TRBJ1-1 and V is TRBV18, with TRBD1 matching over 7 bases. V shed 2 bases and J 6 bases; nucleotides not matched to a gene: 0. The CDR3 totals 12 residues. CDR1 is KGHSH and CDR2 is LQKENI in the germline V gene. CDR3 in DNA: TGTGCCAGCTCACCAGGGACAGCTGAAGCTTTCTTT. Its protein product is CASSPGTAEAFF.

The rearrangement uses TRBV28 and TRBJ1-4; 7 nucleotides match TRBD1. The J segment lost 3 bases and the V segment lost 6 bases, leaving 4 bases of the junction unmatched. The CDR3 has 14 residues. In germline, CDR1 is MDHEN, CDR2 SYDVKM. CDR3 nucleotides: TGTGCCAGCAGAGAGGGACAGTCTAATGAAAAACTGTTTTTT. Encoded protein: CASREGQSNEKLFF.

This clone was detected only once. The gene calls are TRBV18 and TRBJ2-7, with TRBD1 matching over 10 bases. Germline CDR1 and CDR2: KGHSH and LQKENI. V lost 5 bases and J lost 6; bases outside the gene matches: 4. This CDR3 is 13 amino acids long. CDR3 protein: CASSTRDRGEQYF. CDR3 sequence (DNA): TGTGCCAGCTCAACACGGGACAGGGGCGAGCAGTACTTC.

The rearrangement joins TRBV27 to TRBJ1-5; TRBD1 matches 8 bases. Germline lookup yields CDR1 MNHEY and CDR2 SMNVEV (reference sequence). This CDR3 contains 18 residues. The V segment lost 5 bases and the J segment 0 bases; nucleotides outside the gene matches: 12. The CDR3 spells CASSHRDRKAVSNQPQHF. CDR3 sequence (DNA): TGTGCCAGCAGTCACCGGGACAGGAAAGCGGTTAGCAATCAGCCCCAGCATTTT.

This clone was counted a few times. The V gene is TRBV6-5, the J gene TRBJ1-6, with 9 bases aligning to TRBD1. CDR1 is MNHEY and CDR2 is SVGAGI in the germline V gene. With V trimmed by 4 bases and J by 7 bases, 2 bases remained unmatched. The CDR3 totals 14 residues. CDR3 coding DNA: TGTGCCAGCAGTTCCGACAGGGGGAATTCACCCCTCCACTTT. Protein sequence: CASSSDRGNSPLHF.

V usage is TRBV10-3 and J usage is TRBJ2-7; 7 bases line up with TRBD1. The CDR3 runs to 13 residues. V shed 10 bases, J shed 1 base, and the junction held 7 bases outside the gene matches. Per the germline V gene, CDR1 is ENHRY and CDR2 is SYGVKD. CDR3 loop: CASAGTESYEQYF. The CDR3 DNA sequence: TGTGCCAGCGCCGGGACAGAGTCCTACGAGCAGTACTTC.

The chain recombines TRBV11-2 with TRBJ2-1; TRBD1 matches 7 bases. V dropped 5 bases and J dropped 10; count of bases not matched to a gene: 8. Germline-derived CDR1 and CDR2 are SGHAT and FQNNGV. The CDR3 runs to 13 residues. The CDR3 nucleotides are TGTGCCAGCAGCCCTTCTCTACAGGGGGAGCAGTTCTTC. Protein sequence: CASSPSLQGEQFF.

This chain links TRBV1 with TRBJ1-1; the table's TRBD1 call for D was not verified on the DNA. TRBV1 is described as a pseudogene. This CDR3 is built from 14 residues. CDR3 sequence (DNA): TGCACTGGGACAGGGGGAGAGATGAACACTGAAGCTTTCTTT. This gives the protein CTGTGGEMNTEAFF.

This clone was counted a few times. The chain uses TRBV6-6 and TRBJ2-7, with TRBD1 identical over 11 bases. The CDR3 has 15 amino acids. V was pared by 7 bases and J by 3 bases, with 8 bases of the junction left unmatched. In germline, CDR1 is MNHNY, CDR2 SVGAGI (reference sequence). CDR3 coding DNA: TGTGCCAGCACCAGAACCGGGACAGGGGGCTACGAGCAGTACTTC. Translation: CASTRTGTGGYEQYF.

This clone turned up a few times. The chain carries TRBV30 and TRBJ1-5; 9 nucleotides match TRBD1. This CDR3 contains 13 residues. CDR1 is GTSNPN, CDR2 SVGIG, per germline (reference sequence). The V and J ends lost 4 bases and 6 bases, in that order; junction bases with no gene match: 4. The CDR3 loop is CAWNKQGAQPQHF. Here the CDR3 DNA reads TGTGCCTGGAATAAACAGGGGGCTCAGCCCCAGCATTTT. Looking up the rest from reference TRBV30 and TRBJ1-5 gives the full variable domain: SQTIHQWPATLVQPVGSPLSLECTVEGTSNPNLYWYRQAAGRGLQLLFYSVGIGQISSEVPQNLSASRPQDRQFILSSKKLLLSDSGFYLCAWNKQGAQPQHFGDGTRLSIL.

This clone has just one count. At one end, the junction sequence differs from germline, possibly due to a read error. The sample holds other DNA sequences that translate to the same CDR3. The chain joins TRBV7-8 to TRBJ2-5; TRBD2 agrees at 10 bases. This CDR3 region has 16 residues. Germline CDR1 reads SGHVS; CDR2 reads FQNEAQ. For the CDR3, the DNA is TGTGCCAGCAGCTTAAGCAGCGGGAGGGCCCCGGAGACTCAGTACTTC. Translation: CASSLSSGRAPETQYF.

The chain has TRBV9 and TRBJ2-5, with 14 bases lining up with TRBD2. This CDR3 spans 17 amino acids. The ends lost 8 bases at V and 2 bases at J; junction bases unmatched: 11. Germline CDR1 reads SGDLS; CDR2 reads YYNGEE. The CDR3 nucleotides are TGTGCCAGTTCCTCCGGGACTAGCGGGGGCCTTCAAGAGACCCAGTACTTC. This sequence encodes CASSSGTSGGLQETQYF.

V is TRBV6-6 and J is TRBJ2-5; 10 bases agree with TRBD1. This CDR3 spans 16 amino acids. Germline CDR1 is MNHNY and CDR2 is SVGAGI (reference sequence). The V and J ends lost 5 bases and 4 bases, in that order; junction bases with no gene match: 10. The CDR3 coding sequence is TGTGCCAGCAGTACGGGACAGGGGCTTTTTTCAGAGACCCAGTACTTC. This gives the protein CASSTGQGLFSETQYF.